The 27 T cell receptor beta chains listed next were all sequenced from one sample in a study of blood T cell repertoires in COVID-19. This table comes from immunoSEQ multiplex PCR, and its TCRdb copy is limited to in-frame clones, with some not included. The sample includes about 180,000 clones, around 83% of them seen just once. Sequencing was carried out using peripheral blood. Source of these receptors: a woman aged 50 to 60 with COVID-19, enrolled during active disease.

J is TRBJ2-5 and V is TRBV9, with 7 bases aligning to TRBD2. The CDR3 is 17 amino acids. Germline CDR1 and CDR2: SGDLS and YYNGEE. With 0 bases clipped from V and 5 bases from J, the junction kept 13 bases outside the gene matches. The CDR3 nucleotides are TGTGCCAGCAGCGTAGAACCCACTAGCGCGGTTCTGGAGACCCAGTACTTC. This sequence encodes CASSVEPTSAVLETQYF.

This chain joins TRBV28 and TRBJ2-1; the match to TRBD2 covers 13 bases. V trimming: 6 bases; J trimming: 6 bases; junction bases outside the gene matches: 5. Per germline, CDR1 MDHEN and CDR2 SYDVKM. This CDR3 contains 15 residues. The CDR3 coding sequence is TGTGCCAGCAGCCAAGGACTAGCGGGGGTCAATGAGCAGTTCTTC. It encodes CASSQGLAGVNEQFF.

The CDR3 reads CAATDSSYEQYF. The CDR3 DNA reads as TGTGCCGCCACGGACAGCTCCTACGAGCAGTACTTC. This chain connects TRBV7-9 to TRBJ2-7; a possible D gene is TRBD1 (6 bases). Germline-derived CDR1 and CDR2 are SEHNR and FQNEAQ (reference sequence). The V gene lost 11 bases and the J gene lost 0 bases, with 11 bases spanning the gap. The CDR3 has 12 residues.

This clone was found once. The chain joins TRBV5-4 to TRBJ2-7; possibly TRBD1 for D (5 bases). With 4 bases removed from V and 3 bases from J, the gap between germline ends came to 11 bases. This CDR3 has 13 amino acids. Looked up from germline, CDR1 is SGHNT and CDR2 is YYREEE (reference sequence). CDR3 DNA: TGTGCCAGCAGCACGGACAAGGTCTACGAGCAGTACTTC. Translation: CASSTDKVYEQYF.

This clone was seen once. The rearrangement links TRBV18 to TRBJ2-2; 12 nucleotides align to TRBD2. The germline gives CDR1 KGHSH, CDR2 LQKENI. The CDR3 loop spans 17 amino acids. V lost 1 base and J lost 1; bases outside the gene matches: 1. In DNA, the CDR3 is TGTGCCAGCTCACCACGGGGACTAGCGGGGAACACCGGGGAGCTGTTTTTT. Protein sequence: CASSPRGLAGNTGELFF.

In this sample, this clone turned up a few times. This chain uses TRBV7-9 with TRBJ2-2; a weak D match, TRBD2 (6 bases). The ends were cut back, 5 bases at V and 2 bases at J, with 9 bases in the middle. The CDR3 loop spans 14 amino acids. CDR1 is SEHNR and CDR2 is FQNEAQ in the germline V gene (reference sequence). The CDR3 loop is CASSPGGNTGELFF. The DNA for the CDR3 is TGTGCCAGCAGCCCCGGGGGTAACACCGGGGAGCTGTTTTTT. Filled out from reference TRBV7-9 and TRBJ2-2, the complete variable domain reads DTGVSQNPRHKITKRGQNVTFRCDPISEHNRLYWYRQTLGQGPEFLTYFQNEAQLEKSRLLSDRFSAERPKGSFSTLEIQRTEQGDSAMYLCASSPGGNTGELFFGEGSRLTVL.

This chain uses TRBV13 with TRBJ2-5; the match to TRBD2 covers 9 bases. This CDR3 spans 16 amino acids. V was pared by 6 bases and J by 0 bases, with 8 bases of the junction left unmatched. CDR1 and CDR2 from the germline V gene are PRHDT and FYEKMQ (reference sequence). The CDR3 sequence: CASSPAPSGDQETQYF. CDR3 nucleotide sequence: TGTGCCAGCAGTCCGGCCCCTAGCGGGGACCAAGAGACCCAGTACTTC.

The V call is TRBV14, the J call TRBJ1-1; D might be TRBD1 (6 bases). Germline V gene lookup returns CDR1 SGHDN and CDR2 FVKESK. Between the trimmed V and J ends, which lost 7 bases and 2 bases, there was a span of 17 bases. This CDR3 region has 15 residues. CDR3 sequence (DNA): TGTGCCAGCACACGGGACACCTTCCGTAACACTGAAGCTTTCTTT. It is translated as CASTRDTFRNTEAFF.

This clone was seen just once. This chain links TRBV6-4 with TRBJ2-7, with D possibly matching TRBD2 (5 bases). The CDR3 sequence is 14 residues long. The germline CDR1 and CDR2 sequences are MRHNA and SNTAGT. V gave up 3 bases and J gave up 6 bases, with 15 bases separating them. CDR3 nucleotides: TGTGCCAGCAGTGAAGGCCTAGCTCCCGGCGAGCAGTACTTC. It specifies CASSEGLAPGEQYF.

The chain employs TRBV6-2 or TRBV6-3 and TRBJ1-2; 11 nucleotides line up with TRBD1. The CDR3 has 13 amino acids. CDR1 MNHEY and CDR2 SVGEGT come from the germline V gene. Losses at the gene ends were 5 bases for V and 5 bases for J; bases not matched to a gene: 1. The DNA of the CDR3 is TGTGCCAGCAGTCGGGACAGGGGGTATGGCTACACCTTC. Translation gives CASSRDRGYGYTF.

This sequence joins TRBV7-8 and TRBJ1-3; D call uncertain. This CDR3 contains 14 residues. Germline V lookup: CDR1 SGHVS, CDR2 FQNEAQ. The V and J ends lost 2 bases and 0 bases respectively, with 5 bases between them. CDR3 coding DNA: TGTGCCAGCAGCTTACGGGGCTCTGGAAACACCATATATTTT. It yields the protein CASSLRGSGNTIYF.

This chain uses TRBV3-1 (or the pseudogene TRBV3-2) with TRBJ2-1; TRBD1 is a possible D gene (6 bases). Germline assignment: CDR1 LGHDT and CDR2 YNNKEL (reference sequence). Trimming removed 0 bases at V and 4 bases at J, with 25 bases between. This CDR3 comprises 20 residues. CDR3 amino acids: CASSQDPVRQAKGTYNEQFF. The CDR3 DNA follows: TGTGCCAGCAGCCAAGACCCCGTTAGACAGGCGAAAGGAACTTACAATGAGCAGTTCTTC.

This sequence joins TRBV27 and TRBJ1-6; the match to TRBD1 covers 8 bases. Germline-derived CDR1 and CDR2 are MNHEY and SMNVEV (reference sequence). The CDR3 contains 14 residues. V lost 5 bases, J lost 6 bases, and 3 bases stayed unmatched. The CDR3 loop is CASSVDRVNSPLHF. The DNA for the CDR3 is TGTGCCAGCAGTGTGGACAGGGTTAATTCACCCCTCCACTTT.

This chain links TRBV12-5 with TRBJ2-3; 14 bases align to TRBD2. This CDR3 is built from 18 residues. V lost 6 bases to trimming and J lost 2 bases; unmatched junction nucleotides: 10. The germline CDR1 and CDR2 sequences are LGHNT and FRNRAP. Here the CDR3 reads CASGLLGLAGGTTDTQYF. In DNA, the CDR3 is TGTGCTAGTGGCCTCCTAGGACTAGCGGGGGGAACCACAGATACGCAGTATTTT.

The chain links TRBV23-1 to TRBJ1-1; 10 bases align to TRBD1. TRBV23-1 is treated as an ORF (open reading frame) with a function not yet certain. The CDR3 extends over 15 amino acids. V lost 4 bases, J lost 1 base, and 3 bases stayed unmatched. This CDR3 reads CASSLGTGENTEAFF. Written as DNA, the CDR3 is TGCGCCAGCAGTCTAGGGACAGGGGAGAACACTGAAGCTTTCTTT.

The chain has TRBV12-3 or TRBV12-4 and TRBJ2-1; TRBD2 agrees at 7 bases. J was trimmed by 9 bases and V by 5 bases; bases with no gene match: 7. There are 13 residues in the CDR3. The CDR3 region has the DNA TGTGCCAGCAGTCCAAGCGGGGAGGGTGAGCAGTTCTTC. Amino acid sequence: CASSPSGEGEQFF.

This clone has just one count. This chain uses TRBV19 with TRBJ1-5; perhaps TRBD1 as D (5 bases). CDR3 size: 16 residues. V was trimmed by 7 bases and J by 0 bases, leaving 16 bases between them. In germline, CDR1 is LNHDA, CDR2 SQIVND (reference sequence). The CDR3 region is CASIETGRYSNQPQHF. DNA of the CDR3: TGTGCCAGTATTGAAACAGGAAGATATAGCAATCAGCCCCAGCATTTT.

J is TRBJ2-7 and V is TRBV11-2; D perhaps matches TRBD1 (5 bases). V was trimmed by 1 base and J by 7 bases, leaving 11 bases between them. The CDR3 length is 13 residues. In germline, CDR1 is SGHAT, CDR2 FQNNGV. CDR3 DNA sequence: TGTGCCAGCAGCTTAGGGCAGGGCTGGGAGCAGTACTTC. Translating gives CASSLGQGWEQYF.

The V and J genes are TRBV3-1 (or the pseudogene TRBV3-2) and TRBJ2-1; 8 positions match TRBD2. Trimming took 3 bases from V and 6 from J; bases not matched to a gene: 7. Germline CDR1 is LGHDT and CDR2 is YNNKEL (reference sequence). The CDR3 is 15 residues long. The CDR3 region has the DNA TGTGCCAGCAGCCATTCGGCTAGCGGGTTCAATGAGCAGTTCTTC. This codes for CASSHSASGFNEQFF.

The chain carries TRBV7-8 and TRBJ2-5; maybe TRBD1 (5 bases). This CDR3 has 16 amino acids. Trimming shortened V by 2 bases and J by 5 bases, and 18 bases separated the two germline ends. CDR1 and CDR2 (germline): SGHVS, FQNEAQ. CDR3 region: CASSLSSALKGETQYF. CDR3 nucleotides: TGTGCCAGCAGCTTATCGTCGGCCCTAAAGGGGGAGACCCAGTACTTC. The entire variable domain, with the rest obtained from reference TRBV7-8 and TRBJ2-5, is as follows: GAGVSQSPRYKVAKRGQDVALRCDPISGHVSLFWYQQALGQGPEFLTYFQNEAQLDKSGLPSDRFFAERPEGSVSTLKIQRTQQEDSAVYLCASSLSSALKGETQYFGPGTRLLVL.

The chain is built from TRBV11-3 and TRBJ2-3; no clear D gene. Germline V CDR1 and CDR2: SGHNT, YENEEA. There are 15 residues in the CDR3. V was shortened by 1 base and J by 0 bases, with 8 bases between the two germline ends. As DNA, the CDR3 is TGTGCCAGCAGCTTAGCCCAGACTAGCACAGATACGCAGTATTTT. It is translated as CASSLAQTSTDTQYF. Full variable domain (missing parts from reference TRBV11-3 and TRBJ2-3): EAGVVQSPRYKIIEKKQPVAFWCNPISGHNTLYWYLQNLGQGPELLIRYENEEAVDDSQLPKDRFSAERLKGVDSTLKIQPAELGDSAVYLCASSLAQTSTDTQYFGPGTRLTVL.

V and J are TRBV4-1 and TRBJ2-5; TRBD2 aligns across 11 bases. CDR1 is MGHRA and CDR2 is YSYEKL in the germline V gene. Germline trimming cut 0 bases from V and 0 bases from J; bases unmatched to any gene: 3. The CDR3 totals 17 residues. The CDR3 bases are TGCGCCAGCAGCCAAGACGCTAGCGGGGGGTACCAAGAGACCCAGTACTTC. Residues: CASSQDASGGYQETQYF.

The chain joins TRBV6-1 to TRBJ1-2, with D possibly TRBD1 on 5 matching bases. The CDR3 is made up of 14 amino acids. The germline gives CDR1 MNHNS, CDR2 SASEGT. Deletions cut 1 base from V and 4 bases from J, with 10 bases between. This chain's CDR3 is CASSEVGDGYGYTF. CDR3 in DNA: TGTGCCAGCAGTGAAGTAGGGGATGGCTATGGCTACACCTTC.

Here the CDR3 DNA reads TGTGCCAGCAGCTTAGGGGGGCGCGGGAGCAATCAGCCCCAGCATTTT. Residues: CASSLGGRGSNQPQHF. The J gene is TRBJ1-5, the V gene TRBV7-6; tentatively, D is TRBD1 (6 bases). The CDR3 consists of 16 residues. Trimming cost V 1 base and J 1 base, with 11 bases left between them. CDR1 and CDR2 from the germline V gene are SGHVS and FNYEAQ.

This clone was found a few times. The rearrangement links TRBV9 to TRBJ2-5; 10 bases agree with TRBD2. Germline V gives CDR1 SGDLS, CDR2 YYNGEE. The CDR3 is 14 amino acids. The ends lost 3 bases at V and 4 bases at J; junction bases unmatched: 3. CDR3 in DNA: TGTGCCAGCAGCGAGCGGGGGGGCGGAGAGACCCAGTACTTC. Its translation: CASSERGGGETQYF.

This chain connects TRBV7-9 to TRBJ2-3, with 8 bases fitting TRBD1. Germline CDR1 SEHNR, CDR2 FQNEAQ (reference sequence). There are 15 residues in the CDR3. Trimming at V came to 5 bases and at J to 2 bases, leaving 6 bases not matched to a gene. The CDR3 DNA follows: TGTGCCAGCAGCGTCAGCAGGGGGCACACAGATACGCAGTATTTT. Translated: CASSVSRGHTDTQYF. Looking up the rest from reference TRBV7-9 and TRBJ2-3 gives the full variable domain: DTGVSQNPRHKITKRGQNVTFRCDPISEHNRLYWYRQTLGQGPEFLTYFQNEAQLEKSRLLSDRFSAERPKGSFSTLEIQRTEQGDSAMYLCASSVSRGHTDTQYFGPGTRLTVL.

In its sample, this clone was seen a few times. The chain has TRBV6-5 and TRBJ1-1, with D tentatively TRBD1 (6 bases). Germline CDR1 reads MNHEY; CDR2 reads SVGAGI. This CDR3 is 13 amino acids long. Trimming pared 10 bases from V and 4 bases from J, leaving 16 bases between. Written as DNA, the CDR3 is TGTGCCACCATCCCTACAGGGAGCACTGAAGCTTTCTTT. Translated: CATIPTGSTEAFF.